These 24 T cell receptor beta chains were sequenced from one sample in a study of cytomegalovirus exposure and HLA in healthy donors. In the PCR, 60 Vbeta and 13 Jbeta primers were used. Repertoires were generated with immunoSEQ multiplex PCR, while TCRdb's copy carries only in-frame clones and drops some. Of roughly 120,000 clones listed, about three quarters are singletons. The sequenced sample was PBMCs. Source of these receptors: a woman between 25 and 40 years old in good health and CMV-seropositive.

This clone was seen only a few times. CDR3 DNA sequence: TGCGCCAGCAGCCCTGTCCCGGGACACAAGAATGAGCAGTTCTTC. Its protein product is CASSPVPGHKNEQFF. The chain employs TRBV5-1 and TRBJ2-1; weak D call: TRBD1 (6 bases). Looked up from germline, CDR1 is SGHRS and CDR2 is YFSETQ. The CDR3 length is 15 residues. V lost 4 bases and J 7 bases, leaving 18 bases between the germline ends.

Only a few counts were recorded for this clone. The CDR3 sequence is CASSQEPVRGTNEKLFF. The CDR3 DNA is TGCGCCAGCAGCCAAGAGCCCGTAAGGGGGACTAATGAAAAACTGTTTTTT. The chain joins TRBV4-1 to TRBJ1-4; TRBD1 might be the D (6 bases). The CDR3 loop spans 17 amino acids. The germline V gene has CDR1 MGHRA and CDR2 YSYEKL. V was shortened by 0 bases and J by 2 bases, with 13 bases between the two germline ends.

This clone was counted a single time. The rearrangement joins TRBV5-6 to TRBJ2-1, with a possible D match to TRBD2 (5 bases). The V gene lost 0 bases and the J gene lost 8 bases, with 18 bases spanning the gap. Germline V gene lookup returns CDR1 SGHDT and CDR2 YYEEEE. The CDR3 spans 16 residues. As DNA, the CDR3 is TGTGCCAGCAGCTTGGCCGTCCCTTCGGGGATCGATGAGCAGTTCTTC. Translation: CASSLAVPSGIDEQFF. Complete variable domain (other parts from reference TRBV5-6 and TRBJ2-1): DAGVTQSPTHLIKTRGQQVTLRCSPKSGHDTVSWYQQALGQGPQFIFQYYEEEERQRGNFPDRFSGHQFPNYSSELNVNALLLGDSALYLCASSLAVPSGIDEQFFGPGTRLTVL.

The gene calls are TRBV25-1 and TRBJ1-4, with D possibly being TRBD1 (6 bases). The CDR3 has 14 residues. Germline V gene data show CDR1 as MGHDK and CDR2 as SYGVNS. V was clipped by 5 bases and J by 7 bases, with 14 bases between them. This CDR3 reads CASSNNRVGEKLFF. The CDR3 DNA is TGTGCCAGCAGTAATAACAGGGTGGGTGAAAAACTGTTTTTT.

The chain combines TRBV11-1 with TRBJ2-1, with D hard to call. The CDR3 spans 14 residues. V was cut by 2 bases and J by 0 bases, with 5 bases left in between. Per germline, CDR1 SGHAT and CDR2 FQDESV (reference sequence). This CDR3 reads CASSLFSSYNEQFF. Here the CDR3 DNA reads TGTGCCAGCAGCTTATTCAGCTCCTACAATGAGCAGTTCTTC.

The J gene is TRBJ1-2, the V gene TRBV4-1; D is possibly TRBD1 (6 bases). Germline V gives CDR1 MGHRA, CDR2 YSYEKL. The CDR3 sequence is 15 residues long. Trimming left V 0 bases short and J 8 bases short, with 16 bases between. The CDR3, as DNA: TGCGCCAGCAGCCAAGAACCCGGACAGTTTCACGGCTACACCTTC. It codes for CASSQEPGQFHGYTF.

The chain couples TRBV5-1 to TRBJ2-1; 13 bases align to TRBD2. The CDR3 extends over 16 amino acids. Germline-derived CDR1 and CDR2 are SGHRS and YFSETQ. Unmatched junction bases numbered 6, after V lost 3 bases and J lost 6 bases. The CDR3 coding sequence is TGCGCCAGCAGCTCCGGAGGACTAGCGGGGGTCAATGAGCAGTTCTTC. This gives the protein CASSSGGLAGVNEQFF. The full variable domain, completed using reference TRBV5-1 and TRBJ2-1, is KAGVTQTPRYLIKTRGQQVTLSCSPISGHRSVSWYQQTPGQGLQFLFEYFSETQRNKGNFPGRFSGRQFSNSRSEMNVSTLELGDSALYLCASSSGGLAGVNEQFFGPGTRLTVL.

This chain connects TRBV12-5 to TRBJ1-1, with D hard to call. The germline V gene encodes CDR1 LGHNT and CDR2 FRNRAP. V was trimmed by 3 bases and J by 3 bases, leaving 11 bases between them. There are 14 residues in the CDR3. The CDR3 nucleotides are TGTGCTAGTGGTTTAACTCTGACTCACACTGAAGCTTTCTTT. Protein product: CASGLTLTHTEAFF.

V usage is TRBV27 and J usage is TRBJ1-1; 9 positions match TRBD1. The germline gives CDR1 MNHEY, CDR2 SMNVEV (reference sequence). V was clipped by 5 bases and J by 3 bases; unmatched bases: 4. This CDR3 spans 14 amino acids. CDR3 DNA sequence: TGTGCCAGCAGTCTCGACAGGGGGGACACTGAAGCTTTCTTT. Protein sequence: CASSLDRGDTEAFF.

The genes are TRBV9 and TRBJ2-7, with TRBD1 matching 10 bases. Germline values: CDR1 SGDLS, CDR2 YYNGEE. Trimming took 0 bases from V and 6 from J; bases not matched to a gene: 6. The CDR3 sequence is 15 residues long. CDR3 region: CASSVDPGQGPEQYF. The CDR3 nucleotides read TGTGCCAGCAGCGTAGACCCGGGACAGGGGCCCGAGCAGTACTTC.

There are a few counts of this clone. The chain is built from TRBV4-2 and TRBJ1-2; D may be TRBD1 (6 bases). Trimming took 0 bases from V and 8 from J, leaving 16 bases between them. Looked up from germline, CDR1 is LGHNA and CDR2 is YNFKEQ. The CDR3 consists of 15 residues. The CDR3 reads CASSQDGYRERGYTF. The CDR3 bases are TGTGCCAGCAGCCAAGATGGCTACAGGGAGAGGGGCTACACCTTC.

The chain links TRBV6-1 to TRBJ2-7, with no clear D. Deletions cut 4 bases from V and 5 bases from J, with 15 bases between. CDR1 MNHNS and CDR2 SASEGT come from the germline V gene. This CDR3 region has 14 residues. The CDR3: CASSVSSGVNEQYF. CDR3 nucleotides: TGTGCCAGCAGTGTGAGTAGTGGTGTGAACGAGCAGTACTTC.

The rearrangement joins TRBV5-4 to TRBJ2-1; unclear D gene. Germline V CDR1 and CDR2: SGHNT, YYREEE (reference sequence). The CDR3 contains 13 residues. V was pared by 1 base and J by 10 bases, with 12 bases between. CDR3 DNA: TGTGCCAGCAGCTTGTGGGCTCTACGGGAGCAGTTCTTC. Its protein is CASSLWALREQFF. The variable domain in full, with the rest retrieved from reference TRBV5-4 and TRBJ2-1, is ETGVTQSPTHLIKTRGQQVTLRCSSQSGHNTVSWYQQALGQGPQFIFQYYREEENGRGNFPPRFSGLQFPNYSSELNVNALELDDSALYLCASSLWALREQFFGPGTRLTVL.

The genes are TRBV6-1 and TRBJ1-4, with 11 bases fitting TRBD1. The CDR3 covers 14 residues. The V segment lost 5 bases and the J segment 8 bases; nucleotides outside the gene matches: 4. Germline lookup yields CDR1 MNHNS and CDR2 SASEGT. The CDR3 DNA reads TGTGCCAGCAGTAGGGACAGGGGGAGCGAAAAACTGTTTTTT. This translates into CASSRDRGSEKLFF.

The gene calls are TRBV5-1 and TRBJ2-3; TRBD1 agrees at 7 bases. V was clipped by 4 bases and J by 2 bases; unmatched bases: 4. Per germline, CDR1 SGHRS and CDR2 YFSETQ. The CDR3 runs 14 residues. The CDR3 spells CASSKGQITDTQYF. The CDR3 bases are TGCGCCAGCAGCAAGGGACAGATCACAGATACGCAGTATTTT.

V gene TRBV10-3 combines with J gene TRBJ1-4; 7 bases are shared with TRBD1. The ends lost 0 bases at V and 3 bases at J; junction bases unmatched: 1. Germline loops: CDR1 ENHRY, CDR2 SYGVKD. This CDR3 comprises 15 residues. DNA for the CDR3: TGTGCCATCAGTGAGTCGACAGGGCCTAATGAAAAACTGTTTTTT. It is translated as CAISESTGPNEKLFF.

This clone was counted once. This rearrangement joins TRBV15 to TRBJ1-2; D might be TRBD1 (5 bases). Trimming removed 0 bases from V and 7 bases from J, with 9 bases in between. The CDR3 spans 13 residues. The germline gives CDR1 LNHNV, CDR2 YYDKDF (reference sequence). The DNA of the CDR3 is TGTGCCACCAGCAGAGATCGGGGGGTTGGCTACACCTTC. The encoded protein is CATSRDRGVGYTF.

The gene calls are TRBV6-6 and TRBJ2-7; D is perhaps TRBD1 (7 bases). The CDR3 covers 14 residues. V was cut by 5 bases and J by 5 bases, with 16 bases left in between. Germline CDR1 MNHNY, CDR2 SVGAGI (reference sequence). The CDR3 DNA reads as TGTGCCAGCAGTCCCAGGGGCAGGGGGGACGAGCAGTACTTC. Amino acid sequence: CASSPRGRGDEQYF.

This clone came up a few times. The chain joins TRBV5-4 to TRBJ2-3, with 7 bases identical to TRBD2. This CDR3 is 14 amino acids long. Germline values: CDR1 SGHNT, CDR2 YYREEE (reference sequence). J gave up 4 bases and V 4 bases, and 6 bases lay outside the gene matches. CDR3 in amino acids: CASSPAGNADTQYF. The CDR3 nucleotides read TGTGCCAGCAGCCCAGCGGGGAACGCAGATACGCAGTATTTT.

This clone was observed a few times. V and J are TRBV5-1 and TRBJ1-1, with 8 bases matching TRBD1. Trimming removed 4 bases from V and 0 bases from J; junction bases left unmatched: 11. Per the germline V gene, CDR1 is SGHRS and CDR2 is YFSETQ. This CDR3 region has 17 residues. The CDR3 protein is CASSQVPGQELNTEAFF. DNA for the CDR3: TGCGCCAGCAGCCAGGTCCCGGGACAGGAACTGAACACTGAAGCTTTCTTT.

The sample holds a few counts of this clone. This chain links TRBV2 with TRBJ2-5; maybe TRBD1 (6 bases). The CDR3 spans 13 residues. Trimming removed 7 bases from V and 1 base from J, with 10 bases in between. The germline V gene has CDR1 SNHLY and CDR2 FYNNEI. The CDR3 coding sequence is TGTGCCAGCACTACAGGGAGCCAAGAGACCCAGTACTTC. Its protein is CASTTGSQETQYF.

V gene TRBV2 combines with J gene TRBJ2-7; TRBD2 agrees at 10 bases. Germline-derived CDR1 and CDR2 are SNHLY and FYNNEI. CDR3 size: 16 residues. V was pared by 5 bases and J by 3 bases, with 10 bases of the junction left unmatched. The DNA of the CDR3 is TGTGCCAGCAGTACGGGTTATAGCGGGGGGCTCTACGAGCAGTACTTC. It translates to CASSTGYSGGLYEQYF.

J is TRBJ1-2 and V is TRBV2; 7 bases line up with TRBD1. CDR1 SNHLY and CDR2 FYNNEI come from the germline V gene. The J segment lost 4 bases and the V segment lost 7 bases, leaving 3 bases of the junction unmatched. The CDR3 has 12 residues. CDR3 amino acids: CASNRQGYGYTF. Written as DNA, the CDR3 is TGTGCCAGCAACCGACAGGGCTATGGCTACACCTTC.

The chain has TRBV6-1 and TRBJ2-5; TRBD2 aligns across 12 bases. After removal of 2 bases from V and 8 bases from J, the junction contained 12 bases not matched to a gene. Per the germline V gene, CDR1 is MNHNS and CDR2 is SASEGT. The CDR3 runs to 17 residues. In DNA, the CDR3 is TGTGCCAGCAGTGAAATCGCTCTAGCGGGGGGGCTTGATACCCAGTACTTC. It codes for CASSEIALAGGLDTQYF.